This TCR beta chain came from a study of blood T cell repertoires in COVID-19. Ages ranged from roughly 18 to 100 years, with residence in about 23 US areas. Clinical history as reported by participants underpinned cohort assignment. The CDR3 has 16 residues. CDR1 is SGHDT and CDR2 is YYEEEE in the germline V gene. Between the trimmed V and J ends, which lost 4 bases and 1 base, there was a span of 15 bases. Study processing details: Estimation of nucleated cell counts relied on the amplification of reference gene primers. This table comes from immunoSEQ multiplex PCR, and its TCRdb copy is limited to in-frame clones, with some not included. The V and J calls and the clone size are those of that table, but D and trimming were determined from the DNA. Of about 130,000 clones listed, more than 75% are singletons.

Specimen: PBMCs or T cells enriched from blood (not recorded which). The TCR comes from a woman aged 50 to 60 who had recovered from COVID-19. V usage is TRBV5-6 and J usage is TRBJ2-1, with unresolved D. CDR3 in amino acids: CASSPLLEVSYNEQFF. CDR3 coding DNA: TGTGCCAGCAGCCCGCTCCTCGAGGTTTCCTACAATGAGCAGTTCTTC.